This TCR beta chain was observed in a study of B cell selection in AIRE deficiency. Study-level results: Around 31% of healthy-shared Treg sequences were found among patient Tconv cells. Shared Treg sequences had shorter CDR3s, biased toward rearrangements with few non-templated insertions.

This CDR3 region has 15 residues. CDR1 is SGHAT, CDR2 FQNNGV, per germline. The V gene end was trimmed by 5 bases and the J gene end by 5 bases; junction bases not matched to a gene: 8. Of note for this clone: What it recognizes is unknown.

Regulatory T cells were sorted as CD4+CD25hiCD127low/negative. Unrelated healthy donors provided the controls. Measured with immunoSEQ multiplex PCR; TCRdb has only the in-frame clones, and not every one. The sample shows about 26,000 clones, about 90% of them seen only once. The TCR sequence derives from a human donor in good health. Sequenced sample: CD4+CD25+ Tregs sorted from PBMCs. The rearrangement links TRBV11-2 to TRBJ2-5; 10 nucleotides align to TRBD2. Written as DNA, the CDR3 is TGTGCCAGCAGCGCAGGAGTTAGCGGGGGGGAGACCCAGTACTTC. Its translation: CASSAGVSGGETQYF. The full variable domain, with the rest looked up from reference TRBV11-2 and TRBJ2-5, is EAGVAQSPRYKIIEKRQSVAFWCNPISGHATLYWYQQILGQGPKLLIQFQNNGVVDDSQLPKDRFSAERLKGVDSTLKIQPAKLEDSAVYLCASSAGVSGGETQYFGPGTRLLVL.